The source of this T cell receptor beta chain is a study of CD8 T cells in ankylosing spondylitis. Overall study findings and caveats: A TCR beta motif made of fewer than 10 highly homologous variants seemed typical of ankylosing spondylitis blood. Matched ankylosing spondylitis synovial fluid reportedly contained a significantly enriched population of disease-linked clones. Prior literature has documented some motif variants in synovial fluid and blood from reactive arthritis.

Each CDR3 protein gets one entry after TCRdb re-called the 5' RACE reads with MiXCR. Of tens of thousands of distinct CDR3 sequences listed, 2.5% were seen once; the top ten hold roughly 7.7%. This clonotype occurred many times. Antigen: not known. CDR1 is SGDLS, CDR2 YYNGEE, per germline. The trim removed 3 bases at V and 5 bases at J, leaving 10 bases unmatched. The CDR3 is made up of 15 amino acids. The gene calls are TRBV9 and TRBJ2-5, with 7 bases that match TRBD1. This clonotype was sampled from a female donor with ankylosing spondylitis or in good health (not recorded which). Sequenced input: blood, either unsorted or a sorted T cell fraction (not recorded which). CDR3 coding DNA: TGTGCCAGCAGCGAGACAGGGATCAAAGCGGAGACCCAGTACTTC. Its protein is CASSETGIKAETQYF.